These 5 T cell receptor beta chains originate from one sample sequenced in a study of response to subunit inactivated influenza vaccine. TCRdb reprocessed the RT-PCR reads with MiXCR, giving one entry per CDR3 protein. In the table there are some 160,000 distinct CDR3 sequences, approximately 10% of which are singletons. Specimen: non-naive T cells sorted from PBMCs, collected about 40 days after vaccination. The receptor set was obtained from a man between 45 and 60 years old who received an inactivated influenza vaccine.

This chain uses TRBV18 with TRBJ1-2; 10 nucleotides line up with TRBD1. CDR1 is KGHSH, CDR2 LQKENI, per germline. After removal of 0 bases from V and 8 bases from J, the junction contained 15 bases not matched to a gene. The CDR3 sequence is 18 residues long. The CDR3 DNA reads TGTGCCAGCTCACCACCGGATACCTGGGACAGGGGTTTCTCAGGCTACACCTTC. It yields the protein CASSPPDTWDRGFSGYTF.

This clonotype was recorded a few times. The V gene is TRBV3-1, the J gene TRBJ1-5, with 10 bases matching TRBD1. The CDR3 is made up of 13 amino acids. Germline CDR1 reads LGHDT; CDR2 reads YNNKEL (reference sequence). The junction had 3 bases not matched to a gene; V was cut back by 8 bases and J by 5 bases. This CDR3 reads CASGGTGDQPQHF. CDR3 nucleotides: TGTGCCAGCGGCGGGACAGGGGATCAGCCCCAGCATTTT.

The rearrangement uses TRBV4-3 and TRBJ1-1, with D uncertain. V was pared by 5 bases and J by 9 bases, with 19 bases between. The CDR3 is made up of 14 amino acids. Germline assignment: CDR1 LGHNA and CDR2 YSLEER. The CDR3 DNA reads TGCGCCAGCAGCTCCGGAAAGGGTCTGGGCCAAGCTTTCTTT. Protein sequence: CASSSGKGLGQAFF.

The chain uses TRBV9 and TRBJ2-7; unclear D gene. Germline V gene sequence: CDR1 SGDLS, CDR2 YYNGEE. This CDR3 is 14 amino acids long. V lost 0 bases to trimming and J lost 2 bases, with 9 bases between them. The CDR3 spells CASSVEAVPYEQYF. CDR3 sequence (DNA): TGTGCCAGCAGCGTAGAGGCAGTCCCCTACGAGCAGTACTTC.

This clonotype was observed a few times. The rearrangement uses TRBV4-1 and TRBJ2-7, with D perhaps matching TRBD1 (5 bases). CDR1 is MGHRA, CDR2 YSYEKL, per germline. This CDR3 is 17 amino acids long. Deletions cut 4 bases from V and 0 bases from J, with 19 bases between. CDR3 sequence (DNA): TGCGCCAGCAGCCCCTACCCAAACCAGGGCACCTCCTACGAGCAGTACTTC. Its protein product is CASSPYPNQGTSYEQYF.